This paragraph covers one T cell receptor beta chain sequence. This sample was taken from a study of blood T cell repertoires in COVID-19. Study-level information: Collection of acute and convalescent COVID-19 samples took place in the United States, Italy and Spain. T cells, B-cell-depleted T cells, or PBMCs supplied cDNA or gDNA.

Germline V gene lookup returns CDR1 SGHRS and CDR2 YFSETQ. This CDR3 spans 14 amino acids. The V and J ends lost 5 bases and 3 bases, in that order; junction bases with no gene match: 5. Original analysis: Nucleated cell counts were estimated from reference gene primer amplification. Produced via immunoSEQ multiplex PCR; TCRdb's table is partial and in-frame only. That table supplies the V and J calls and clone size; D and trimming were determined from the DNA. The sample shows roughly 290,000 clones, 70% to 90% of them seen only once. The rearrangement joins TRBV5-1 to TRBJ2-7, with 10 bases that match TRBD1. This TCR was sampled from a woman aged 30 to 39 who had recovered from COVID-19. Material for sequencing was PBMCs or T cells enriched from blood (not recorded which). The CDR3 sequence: CASRSGTGDYEQYF. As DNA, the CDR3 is TGCGCCAGCAGGTCCGGGACAGGGGACTACGAGCAGTACTTC.